This TCR beta chain derives from a study of T-cell memory formation after mild COVID-19. Each CDR3 protein is one row after TCRdb ran MiXCR on the 5' RACE reads. The table shows roughly 250,000 distinct CDR3 sequences, with 16% occurring only once. The table lists this clonotype with a few counts. The CDR3 spans 14 residues. Germline V gene sequence: CDR1 SQVTM, CDR2 ANQGSEA. V lost 6 bases, J lost 5 bases, and 9 bases stayed unmatched. Sequencing was performed on PBMCs or a T cell subset sorted from them (not recorded which). The chain carries TRBV29-1 and TRBJ2-5, with 10 bases identical to TRBD1. This sequence originates from a man between 18 and 35 years old who had mild COVID-19 (a few samples of this study predate the infection). Cell type and time point are not known. CDR3 region: CSVAGGQGSETQYF. The CDR3 DNA reads as TGCAGCGTCGCAGGGGGACAGGGGAGCGAGACCCAGTACTTC.